This T cell receptor (beta chain) was obtained from a study of long-term antiretroviral therapy in people with HIV. Study outcomes and limitations: Relative to control repertoires, HIV repertoires exhibited narrower CDR3 length ranges. Clones that had undergone expansion before ART prevailed in the repertoire throughout all time points.

Treated in the United States were all of the participants with HIV. Of note for this clone: As yet, its antigen is unknown.

Sequencing relied on immunoSEQ assay v3.0, run at survey level. The protocol was immunoSEQ multiplex PCR, while the TCRdb copy is restricted to in-frame clones and leaves out a portion. The sample has 25,000 or so clones, 70% to 85% seen once. Germline V gene sequence: CDR1 MDHEN, CDR2 SYDVKM. V was cut by 7 bases and J by 10 bases, with 22 bases left in between. The CDR3 runs to 15 residues. Sequenced material: unsorted PBMCs, taken 0.8 years before starting antiretroviral therapy. The V call is TRBV28, the J call TRBJ1-4; a weak D match, TRBD1 (5 bases). This clonotype originated in a man in his late teens or twenties with HIV. The CDR3: CASTPPRDGAGKLFF. CDR3 DNA: TGTGCCAGCACCCCACCCCGGGACGGGGCTGGAAAACTGTTTTTT.